These T cell receptor beta chains were read from a single sample in a study of shared clonotypes between healthy human individuals. TCRdb's copy holds only in-frame clones and misses some; the assay was immunoSEQ multiplex PCR. Of more than 2 million clones detected, 90% to 95% appear once; the ten largest clones hold approximately 1.6%. Sequences were obtained from naive CD8+ T cells from PBMCs. The receptors originated from a man younger than 35 in good health. Some clones in this sample may be carry-over from other donors' samples. CDR3s include the opening cysteine and the closing phenylalanine or tryptophan. D genes are given only for firm matches. Not all rows give a size; the values are once, few, many and, for expanded clones, a class.

J gene | D gene | V gene | clone size | CDR3 protein | CDR3 DNA
TRBJ2-3 | TRBD2 | TRBV29-1 | NA | CSVEPSGGDTQYF | TGCAGCGTTGAACCTTCGGGGGGGGATACGCAGTATTTT
TRBJ2-1 | NA | TRBV29-1 | NA | CSVAPGPYNPNEQFF | TGCAGCGTTGCCCCAGGCCCCTATAACCCCAATGAGCAGTTCTTC
TRBJ1-1 | NA | TRBV21-1 | NA | CASAEDLF | TGTGCCAGCGCAGAGGACCTCTTT
TRBJ2-5 | TRBD1 | TRBV6-5 | NA | CASSPRDRGGETQYF | TGTGCCAGCAGTCCCAGGGACAGGGGGGGAGAGACCCAGTACTTC
TRBJ2-7 | TRBD1 | TRBV6-1 | NA | CASRATGTGFYEQYF | TGTGCCAGCAGAGCAACCGGGACAGGGTTTTACGAGCAGTACTTC
TRBJ1-2 | NA | TRBV6-5 | once | CASTPRGGSLYGYTF | TGTGCCAGCACTCCCCGGGGAGGGAGCCTCTATGGCTACACCTTC
TRBJ2-1 | NA | TRBV15 | NA | CATSRAGGGRDEQFF | TGTGCCACCAGCAGAGCAGGGGGAGGCCGGGATGAGCAGTTCTTC
TRBJ2-7 | NA | TRBV27 | NA | CASSLYSRDRYSYEQYF | TGTGCCAGCAGTTTATACTCTCGGGATCGGTATTCGTACGAGCAGTACTTC
TRBJ2-7 | NA | TRBV30 | NA | CAWSITYEQYF | TGTGCCTGGAGCATCACCTACGAGCAGTACTTC
TRBJ1-1 | NA | TRBV7-2 | NA | CASSFLYTEAFF | TGTGCCAGCAGCTTCTTATACACTGAAGCTTTCTTT
TRBJ1-2 | NA | TRBV28 | NA | CASSHDGFYGYTF | TGTGCCAGCAGCCACGACGGGTTCTATGGCTACACCTTC
TRBJ2-7 | NA | TRBV5-1 | NA | CASSLGGAAYEQYF | TGCGCCAGCAGCTTGGGAGGGGCGGCCTACGAGCAGTACTTC
TRBJ2-1 | TRBD2 | TRBV11-2 | NA | CASSLIGASGSFYNEQFF | TGTGCCAGCAGCTTAATAGGGGCTAGCGGGAGTTTTTACAATGAGCAGTTCTTC
TRBJ2-1 | NA | TRBV5-8 | NA | CASSPPRGDSYNEQFF | TGTGCCAGCAGCCCTCCGCGGGGGGACAGCTACAATGAGCAGTTCTTC
TRBJ1-1 | NA | TRBV27 | few | CASSLNGNTEAFF | TGTGCCAGCAGTTTAAACGGGAACACTGAAGCTTTCTTT
TRBJ2-7 | NA | TRBV28 | NA | CASSFRTSRRNEQYF | TGTGCCAGCAGTTTTCGTACTAGCCGTAGGAACGAGCAGTACTTC
TRBJ2-6 | NA | TRBV11-2 | NA | CASSLAYSGANVLTF | TGTGCCAGCAGCTTAGCGTACTCTGGGGCCAACGTCCTGACTTTC
TRBJ1-5 | NA | TRBV29-1 | NA | CSALNQPQHF | TGCAGCGCCCTCAATCAGCCCCAGCATTTT
TRBJ2-1 | NA | TRBV5-6 | NA | CASSLGSSYNEQFF | TGTGCCAGCAGCTTGGGAAGCTCCTACAATGAGCAGTTCTTC
TRBJ2-7 | TRBD1 | TRBV4-3 | NA | CASSQESGGGFEQYF | TGCGCCAGCAGCCAAGAGTCAGGGGGCGGGTTCGAGCAGTACTTC
TRBJ1-1 | NA | TRBV27 | NA | CASSLSVGIGWIEAFF | TGTGCCAGCAGTTTATCCGTCGGGATCGGCTGGATTGAAGCTTTCTTT
TRBJ1-6 | NA | TRBV30 | NA | CAWKSPTAYNSPLHF | TGTGCCTGGAAATCCCCCACGGCATATAATTCACCCCTCCACTTT
TRBJ1-3 | TRBD1 | TRBV13 | NA | CASSHRGPGNTIYF | TGTGCCAGCAGCCACAGGGGCCCTGGAAACACCATATATTTT
TRBJ2-3 | TRBD1 | TRBV7-9 | NA | CASSIPGTELGTDTQYF | TGTGCCAGCAGCATACCCGGGACAGAGCTCGGCACAGATACGCAGTATTTT
TRBJ2-7 | NA | TRBV18 | NA | CASSHEYTIYEQYF | TGTGCCAGCTCACATGAGTATACTATCTACGAGCAGTACTTC
TRBJ2-7 | NA | TRBV6-1 | NA | CASSMLDRTYEQYF | TGTGCCAGCTCGATGTTGGACAGAACCTACGAGCAGTACTTC
TRBJ2-7 | NA | TRBV5-4 | NA | CASSFGSYEQYF | TGTGCCAGCAGCTTTGGCAGCTACGAGCAGTACTTC
TRBJ1-2 | NA | TRBV28 | NA | CASSRTPGRNGYTF | TGTGCCAGCAGTCGGACCCCGGGGCGGAATGGCTACACCTTC
TRBJ1-5 | TRBD1 | TRBV27 | NA | CASSPLGTDNQPQHF | TGTGCCAGCAGCCCCTTGGGGACAGACAATCAGCCCCAGCATTTT
TRBJ2-3 | TRBD2 | TRBV4-1 | NA | CASSQGGMGLAGDTQYF | TGCGCCAGCAGCCAAGGAGGGATGGGACTAGCGGGAGATACGCAGTATTTT
TRBJ1-6 | NA | TRBV4-2 | NA | CASSQANSPLHF | TGTGCCAGCAGCCAAGCTAATTCACCCCTCCACTTT
TRBJ2-4 | NA | TRBV1 | once | CTSSQYVGARSKNIQYF | TGCACCAGCAGCCAATACGTAGGGGCGCGATCCAAAAACATTCAGTACTTC
TRBJ2-5 | NA | TRBV7-9 | NA | CASIGSGPQYF | TGTGCCAGCATCGGATCCGGGCCACAGTACTTC
TRBJ1-1 | NA | TRBV9 | once | CASSVASDTQNTEAFF | TGTGCCAGCAGCGTAGCTTCCGACACACAGAACACTGAAGCTTTCTTT
TRBJ1-1 | NA | TRBV5-6 | NA | CASSLRTEAFF | TGTGCCAGCAGCCTGCGGACTGAAGCTTTCTTT
TRBJ1-1 | NA | TRBV7-9 | once | CASSSGPLNTEAFF | TGTGCCAGCAGCTCCGGACCCTTGAACACTGAAGCTTTCTTT
TRBJ2-7 | TRBD1 | TRBV7-9 | NA | CASSLGPTGASYEQYF | TGTGCCAGCAGCCTAGGACCGACAGGGGCCTCCTACGAGCAGTACTTC
TRBJ2-7 | NA | TRBV18 | NA | CASSPPIWGRESSYEQYF | TGTGCCAGCTCACCACCTATTTGGGGGCGGGAGTCCTCCTACGAGCAGTACTTC
TRBJ2-5 | NA | TRBV29-1 | NA | CSVEYGGVRTQYF | TGCAGCGTTGAATATGGCGGCGTAAGGACCCAGTACTTC
TRBJ1-1 | NA | TRBV6-6 | NA | CASSYRPENTEAFF | TGTGCCAGCAGTTACCGACCGGAGAACACTGAAGCTTTCTTT
TRBJ1-2 | NA | TRBV28 | NA | CASNQGGTRPGGYTF | TGTGCCAGCAACCAGGGCGGGACCCGCCCGGGGGGCTACACCTTC
TRBJ2-1 | NA | TRBV9 | NA | CASNPGSSYNEQFF | TGTGCCAGCAACCCCGGCAGCTCCTACAATGAGCAGTTCTTC
TRBJ1-2 | TRBD1 | TRBV7-9 | NA | CASTGGAYGYTF | TGTGCCAGCACAGGGGGTGCATATGGCTACACCTTC
TRBJ2-2 | NA | TRBV14 | NA | CASSQQSSSYNTGELFF | TGTGCCAGCAGCCAGCAATCCTCTAGTTACAACACCGGGGAGCTGTTTTTT
TRBJ2-3 | TRBD2 | TRBV7-9 | NA | CASQSGRAIGDTQYF | TGTGCCAGCCAAAGCGGGAGGGCCATCGGGGATACGCAGTATTTT